What follows are 14 T cell receptor beta chains derived from one specimen sequenced in a study of blood T cell repertoires in COVID-19. Profiling relied on immunoSEQ multiplex PCR, and the TCRdb table lists in-frame clones only, not all of them. Here the sample spans over 130,000 clones, about 87% being singletons. Sequencing input: peripheral blood. The receptor source for this set is a man aged 55-75 years with active or convalescent COVID-19.

The chain is built from TRBV7-2 and TRBJ2-3, with a weak D call TRBD1 (5 bases). V was cut by 5 bases and J by 2 bases, with 8 bases left in between. Germline values: CDR1 SGHTA, CDR2 FQGNSA. This CDR3 region has 13 residues. The CDR3: CASSQTDTDTQYF. CDR3 nucleotides: TGTGCCAGCAGCCAGACAGACACAGATACGCAGTATTTT.

The chain uses TRBV2 and TRBJ2-2; 9 bases map to TRBD1. The V segment lost 6 bases and the J segment 1 base; nucleotides outside the gene matches: 6. The CDR3 runs to 16 residues. Germline V gene lookup returns CDR1 SNHLY and CDR2 FYNNEI. The DNA for the CDR3 is TGTGCCAGCAGGCGACAGGGGGTTCGGAACACCGGGGAGCTGTTTTTT. Residues: CASRRQGVRNTGELFF.

J is TRBJ2-1 and V is TRBV6-5; weak D call: TRBD2 (5 bases). The CDR3 is 14 amino acids. V gave up 8 bases and J gave up 5 bases, with 16 bases separating them. In germline, CDR1 is MNHEY, CDR2 SVGAGI. This CDR3 reads CASDLGGGHNEQFF. The CDR3 region has the DNA TGTGCCAGCGACCTAGGAGGAGGCCACAATGAGCAGTTCTTC.

The CDR3 protein is CASSPGRAGNEQFF. For the CDR3, the DNA is TGCGCCAGCAGCCCCGGGAGGGCCGGCAATGAGCAGTTCTTC. The rearrangement links TRBV4-3 to TRBJ2-1; TRBD2 matches 8 bases. This CDR3 is 14 amino acids long. V was pared by 4 bases and J by 6 bases, with 5 bases of the junction left unmatched. Per germline, CDR1 LGHNA and CDR2 YSLEER.

CDR3 amino acids: CASSPRPTDGYTF. CDR3 bases: TGTGCCAGCTCACCACGCCCAACAGATGGCTACACCTTC. This chain joins TRBV18 and TRBJ1-2; no clear D gene. CDR3 size: 13 residues. V lost 1 base and J 6 bases, leaving 9 bases between the germline ends. Germline CDR1 KGHSH, CDR2 LQKENI.

The chain joins TRBV29-1 to TRBJ2-7, with TRBD1 identical over 11 bases. The CDR3 spans 15 residues. J lost 4 bases, V lost 6 bases, and 11 bases had no gene match. Per the germline V gene, CDR1 is SQVTM and CDR2 is ANQGSEA. CDR3 loop: CSVEKGTGGTYEQYF. The CDR3 coding sequence is TGCAGCGTAGAAAAGGGGACAGGGGGTACTTACGAGCAGTACTTC.

The chain recombines TRBV18 with TRBJ1-5; 8 positions agree with TRBD1. The CDR3 has 16 residues. Germline trimming cut 1 base from V and 2 bases from J; bases unmatched to any gene: 4. Germline lookup yields CDR1 KGHSH and CDR2 LQKENI. The CDR3 here is CASSPQTGEGNQPQHF. The CDR3 nucleotides read TGTGCCAGCTCACCACAGACAGGGGAGGGCAATCAGCCCCAGCATTTT.

This chain connects TRBV10-3 to TRBJ2-1; 8 bases are shared with TRBD1. CDR3 length equals 15 residues. Losses at the gene ends were 10 bases for V and 1 base for J; bases not matched to a gene: 9. Germline V lookup: CDR1 ENHRY, CDR2 SYGVKD. DNA of the CDR3: TGTGCCAGCCAGACCGGACAGGGATCCTACAATGAGCAGTTCTTC. This sequence encodes CASQTGQGSYNEQFF.

J is TRBJ2-7 and V is TRBV9; D is possibly TRBD2 (6 bases). CDR3 length: 13 amino acids. Trimming removed 7 bases from V and 3 bases from J, with 14 bases in between. The germline V gene has CDR1 SGDLS and CDR2 YYNGEE. The CDR3 loop is CASGSGLDYEQYF. Here the CDR3 DNA reads TGTGCCAGCGGGAGCGGGCTTGACTACGAGCAGTACTTC.

V and J are TRBV29-1 and TRBJ2-1; D not resolved. With 2 bases removed from V and 12 bases from J, the gap between germline ends came to 11 bases. The CDR3 has 11 amino acids. Per the germline V gene, CDR1 is SQVTM and CDR2 is ANQGSEA. The CDR3 spells CSVESSRRQFF. In DNA form, the CDR3 reads TGCAGCGTTGAATCCAGTAGGAGGCAGTTCTTC.

CDR3 in DNA: TGTGCCAGCAGCTTGGATTGGGACAGGGCTGGGGGGGAGCTGTTTTTT. This encodes CASSLDWDRAGGELFF. The chain is built from TRBV5-6 and TRBJ2-2, with TRBD1 matching 9 bases. V was pared by 0 bases and J by 8 bases, with 8 bases of the junction left unmatched. The CDR3 sequence is 16 residues long. Germline values: CDR1 SGHDT, CDR2 YYEEEE.

This chain uses TRBV5-1 with TRBJ1-6, with D uncertain. From germline, CDR1 is SGHRS and CDR2 YFSETQ. Trimming cost V 0 bases and J 7 bases, with 11 bases left between them. This CDR3 is 15 amino acids long. Written as DNA, the CDR3 is TGCGCCAGCAGCTTGGCGGGGAAAGCAAATTCACCCCTCCACTTT. Protein sequence: CASSLAGKANSPLHF.

The V and J genes are TRBV4-1 and TRBJ2-3, with 12 bases aligning to TRBD2. From germline, CDR1 is MGHRA and CDR2 YSYEKL. The CDR3 is 16 amino acids. V shed 0 bases, J shed 6 bases, and the junction held 4 bases outside the gene matches. This CDR3 reads CASSQETSGRRDTQYF. As DNA, the CDR3 is TGCGCCAGCAGCCAAGAAACTAGCGGGAGGCGGGATACGCAGTATTTT.

CDR3: CASSFPTNQAEAFF. In DNA, the CDR3 is TGTGCCAGCAGCTTCCCGACAAACCAGGCTGAAGCTTTCTTT. The chain carries TRBV5-5 and TRBJ1-1; unclear D gene. CDR3 length: 14 residues. The V gene lost 2 bases and the J gene lost 6 bases, with 14 bases spanning the gap. Germline-derived CDR1 and CDR2 are SGHKS and YYEKEE (reference sequence).